Presented here are 7 T cell receptor beta chains from one specimen sequenced in a study of glioma-infiltrating T cells. TCR alpha and beta CDR3 regions were amplified from RNA using iRepertoire nested multiplex PCR. MiXCR, applied by TCRdb to the multiplex PCR reads, yields one record per CDR3 protein. The sample holds 300,000 to 450,000 distinct CDR3 sequences, roughly 41% seen once. Sequenced material: glioma tissue, nonneoplastic brain tissue, or PBMCs (not recorded which). The receptors originated from a human donor with low-grade glioma or glioblastoma, undergoing nonglioma brain surgery, or in good health (not recorded which).

The chain has TRBV6-1 and TRBJ1-6; D possibly corresponds to TRBD1 (6 bases). The ends were cut back, 7 bases at V and 9 bases at J, with 22 bases in the middle. The CDR3 covers 16 residues. Germline V gene sequence: CDR1 MNHNS, CDR2 SASEGT. CDR3 residues: CASTPLARTRGSPLHF. CDR3 sequence (DNA): TGTGCCAGCACCCCCCTAGCGAGAACCAGGGGTTCACCCCTCCACTTT.

This clonotype was observed once. The chain uses TRBV7-9 and TRBJ2-5; D not certain. Germline lookup yields CDR1 SEHNR and CDR2 FQNEAQ (reference sequence). This CDR3 contains 13 residues. Trimming cost V 7 bases and J 5 bases, with 14 bases left between them. The CDR3 DNA reads TGTGCCAGCATCTCCCTGGCGTTTGAGACCCAGTACTTC. Translation gives CASISLAFETQYF.

Concerning this clonotype itself: Mismatch with germline at one junction end may stem from a read error. The CDR3 loop is CSARAGREQESQYF. In DNA, the CDR3 is TGCAGTGCTAGAGCGGGCAGGGAACAAGAGAGCCAGTACTTC. This chain links TRBV20-1 with TRBJ2-5, with D maybe TRBD1 (5 bases). This CDR3 contains 14 residues. Per the germline V gene, CDR1 is DFQATT and CDR2 is SNEGSKA (reference sequence).

This clonotype was detected a few times. The V call is TRBV7-9, the J call TRBJ1-4; D uncertain. Germline loops: CDR1 SEHNR, CDR2 FQNEAQ (reference sequence). The CDR3 is 17 residues long. V was cut by 1 base and J by 0 bases, with 12 bases left in between. The CDR3 sequence is CASSLVGTPATNEKLFF. The CDR3 DNA follows: TGTGCCAGCAGCTTAGTTGGAACACCCGCAACTAATGAAAAACTGTTTTTT.

This clonotype was counted at least ten times. CDR3 DNA: TGTGCCAGCAGCCAACCGGACGGCAACTATGGCTACACCTTC. The encoded protein is CASSQPDGNYGYTF. The V gene is TRBV7-9, the J gene TRBJ1-2, with D hard to call. The CDR3 has 14 amino acids. V was pared by 5 bases and J by 2 bases, with 12 bases between. Germline V gives CDR1 SEHNR, CDR2 FQNEAQ (reference sequence).

About this clonotype: One end of the junction fails to match germline, which may point to a read error. This sequence joins TRBV4-1 and TRBJ2-1; D ambiguous. The CDR3 has 16 residues. Germline CDR1 reads MGHRA; CDR2 reads YSYEKL. CDR3 region: CASNQANTRSYNEQFF. CDR3 bases: TGCGCCAGCAACCAAGCGAACACTCGCTCCTACAATGAGCAGTTCTTC.

This rearrangement joins TRBV6-1 to TRBJ2-5; D not resolved. Per the germline V gene, CDR1 is MNHNS and CDR2 is SASEGT. This CDR3 is built from 16 residues. Trimming stripped 5 bases from V and 1 base from J, with 17 bases between. The CDR3 region is CASSTDTAAVQETQYF. The CDR3 DNA sequence: TGTGCCAGCAGTACAGACACCGCCGCAGTCCAAGAGACCCAGTACTTC.